One T cell receptor (beta chain) is described in this entry. This sample stems from a study of cytomegalovirus exposure and HLA in healthy donors. The wider study: Later analysis reported that the roughly 120 validation repertoires shared the platform of the 650 to 700 first-cohort repertoires.

Some clones are missing from TCRdb's copy, which holds only in-frame ones; the method was immunoSEQ multiplex PCR. The top ten hold about 3.5% of the sample, which has around 150,000 clones, 85% to 90% seen once. In germline, CDR1 is MNHEY, CDR2 SVGAGI. V lost 0 bases to trimming and J lost 0 bases, with 10 bases between them. This CDR3 spans 16 amino acids. J is TRBJ2-3 and V is TRBV6-5; D not certain. The sample comprised PBMCs. This TCR came from a woman under 30 in good health and CMV-seropositive. CDR3 amino acids: CASSYSIWASTDTQYF. Written as DNA, the CDR3 is TGTGCCAGCAGTTACTCGATTTGGGCCAGCACAGATACGCAGTATTTT.